This TCR beta chain is from a study of cytotoxic CD8 clonotypes in ibrutinib-treated CLL. Notes on the study in general: Baseline clonality, above age-matched healthy donor levels, tracked circulating CD8+ T-cell counts. Having risen at ibrutinib response, clonality had fallen back toward baseline by progression.

The table came from immunoSEQ multiplex PCR; TCRdb's copy has only in-frame clones and leaves some out. The table lists 50,000 to 75,000 clones, roughly 70% of them singletons. Investigators sourced 1.5 to 2 micrograms of genomic DNA from cryopreserved PBMCs for TCR beta libraries. V was shortened by 7 bases and J by 1 base, with 11 bases between the two germline ends. CDR3 length equals 14 residues. The germline CDR1 and CDR2 sequences are MNHNY and SVGAGI (reference sequence). For this clone: The target antigen is unknown.

Sequences were derived from PBMCs, sampled after 12 months of ibrutinib treatment. The chain couples TRBV6-6 to TRBJ2-4; D may be TRBD2 (5 bases). The sequence came from a human donor with chronic lymphocytic leukemia. CDR3 nucleotides: TGTGCCAGCAATCACGGGGAGGCCAAAAACATTCAGTACTTC. It encodes CASNHGEAKNIQYF.